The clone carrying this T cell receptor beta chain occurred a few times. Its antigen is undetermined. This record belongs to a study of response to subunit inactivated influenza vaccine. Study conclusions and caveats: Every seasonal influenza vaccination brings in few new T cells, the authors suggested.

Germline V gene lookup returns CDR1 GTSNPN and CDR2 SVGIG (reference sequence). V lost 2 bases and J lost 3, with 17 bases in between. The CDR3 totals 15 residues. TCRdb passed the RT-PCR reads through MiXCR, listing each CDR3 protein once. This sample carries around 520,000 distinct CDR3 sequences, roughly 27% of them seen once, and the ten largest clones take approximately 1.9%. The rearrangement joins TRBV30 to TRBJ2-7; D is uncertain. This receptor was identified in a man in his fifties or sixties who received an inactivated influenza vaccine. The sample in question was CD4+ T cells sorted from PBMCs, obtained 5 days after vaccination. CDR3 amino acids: CAWSTPRHGGYEQYF. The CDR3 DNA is TGTGCCTGGAGTACGCCCCGACACGGTGGCTACGAGCAGTACTTC. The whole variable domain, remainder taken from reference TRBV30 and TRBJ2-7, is SQTIHQWPATLVQPVGSPLSLECTVEGTSNPNLYWYRQAAGRGLQLLFYSVGIGQISSEVPQNLSASRPQDRQFILSSKKLLLSDSGFYLCAWSTPRHGGYEQYFGPGTRLTVT.